This TCR beta chain was documented in a study of cytomegalovirus exposure and HLA in healthy donors. Study results and limitations: It was likely that a cluster of highly shared sequence variants was a sequencing artifact. TCR beta V segments were, for the most part, productive about 87% or about 30% of the time in an earlier analysis.

Germline V gene sequence: CDR1 GTSNPN, CDR2 SVGIG (reference sequence). The CDR3 is made up of 15 amino acids. The trim removed 0 bases at V and 5 bases at J, leaving 4 bases unmatched. The PCR ran on 60 Vbeta and 13 Jbeta primers. Under the authors' procedure: Later analysis identified tens of millions of unique TCR beta chains, 10 million to 12 million shared. TCRdb keeps only in-frame clones here, not all; method: immunoSEQ multiplex PCR. D and trimming were read from the DNA, whereas the V and J calls and clone size are those reported in that table. The top ten clones hold approximately 23% of a sample with roughly 63,000 clones, about 72% of them seen once. This clone appeared once. The antigen is unknown.

Material: PBMCs. The clonotype originates from a man over 45 in good health and CMV-seropositive. V and J are TRBV30 and TRBJ2-1; 10 bases fit TRBD2. Written as DNA, the CDR3 is TGTGCCTGGAGTGTCGATCTAGCGGGGGACAATGAGCAGTTCTTC. Its protein is CAWSVDLAGDNEQFF.